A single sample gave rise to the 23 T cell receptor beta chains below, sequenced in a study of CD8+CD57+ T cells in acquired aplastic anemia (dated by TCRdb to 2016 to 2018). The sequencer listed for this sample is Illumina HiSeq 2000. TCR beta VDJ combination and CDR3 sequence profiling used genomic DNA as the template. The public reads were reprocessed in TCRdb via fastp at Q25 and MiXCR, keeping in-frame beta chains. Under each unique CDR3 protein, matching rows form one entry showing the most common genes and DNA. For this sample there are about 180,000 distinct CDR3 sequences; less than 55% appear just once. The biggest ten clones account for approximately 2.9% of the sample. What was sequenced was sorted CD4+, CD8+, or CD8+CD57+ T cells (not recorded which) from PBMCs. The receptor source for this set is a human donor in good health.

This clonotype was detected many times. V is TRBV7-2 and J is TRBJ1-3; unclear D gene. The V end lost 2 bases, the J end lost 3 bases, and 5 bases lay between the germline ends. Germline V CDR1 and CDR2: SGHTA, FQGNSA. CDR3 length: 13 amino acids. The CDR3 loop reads CASSLLVGNTIYF. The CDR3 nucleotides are TGTGCCAGCAGCTTATTGGTTGGAAACACCATATATTTT.

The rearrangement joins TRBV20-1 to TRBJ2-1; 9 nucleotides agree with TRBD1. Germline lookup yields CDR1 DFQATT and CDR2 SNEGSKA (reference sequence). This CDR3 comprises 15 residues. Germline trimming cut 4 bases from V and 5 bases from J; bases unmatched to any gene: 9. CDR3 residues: CSATYGQGSDNEQFF. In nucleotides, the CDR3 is TGCAGTGCTACCTACGGACAGGGGTCAGACAATGAGCAGTTCTTC.

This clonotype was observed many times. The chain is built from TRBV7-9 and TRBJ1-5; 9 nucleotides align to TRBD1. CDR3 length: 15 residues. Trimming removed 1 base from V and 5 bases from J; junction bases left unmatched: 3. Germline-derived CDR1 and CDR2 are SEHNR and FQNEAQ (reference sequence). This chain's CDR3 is CASSLGTGVHQPQHF. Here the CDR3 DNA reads TGTGCCAGCAGCTTAGGGACAGGGGTCCATCAGCCCCAGCATTTT.

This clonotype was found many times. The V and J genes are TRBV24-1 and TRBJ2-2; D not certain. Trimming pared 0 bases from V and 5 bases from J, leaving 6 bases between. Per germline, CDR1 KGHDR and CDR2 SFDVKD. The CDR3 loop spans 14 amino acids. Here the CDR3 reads CATSDLAVTGELFF. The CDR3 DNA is TGTGCCACCAGTGATTTGGCCGTAACCGGGGAGCTGTTTTTT.

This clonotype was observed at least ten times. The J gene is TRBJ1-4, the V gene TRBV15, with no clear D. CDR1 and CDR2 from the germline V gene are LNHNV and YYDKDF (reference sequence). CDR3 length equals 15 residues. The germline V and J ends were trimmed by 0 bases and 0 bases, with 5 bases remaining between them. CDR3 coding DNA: TGTGCCACCAGCAGAGATGACGCAACTAATGAAAAACTGTTTTTT. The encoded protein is CATSRDDATNEKLFF.

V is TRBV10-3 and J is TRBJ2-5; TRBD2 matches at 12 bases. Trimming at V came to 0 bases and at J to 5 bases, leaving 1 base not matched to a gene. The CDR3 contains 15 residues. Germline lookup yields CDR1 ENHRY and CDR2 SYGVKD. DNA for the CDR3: TGTGCCATCAGTGAGTCGGGGACTAGCGGGGAGACCCAGTACTTC. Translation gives CAISESGTSGETQYF.

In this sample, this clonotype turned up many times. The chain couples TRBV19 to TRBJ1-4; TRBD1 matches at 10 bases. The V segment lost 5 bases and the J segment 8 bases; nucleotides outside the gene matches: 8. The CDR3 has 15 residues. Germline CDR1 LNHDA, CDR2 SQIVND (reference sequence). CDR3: CASSSVDRGYEKLFF. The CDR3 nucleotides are TGTGCCAGTAGTTCAGTGGACAGGGGGTACGAAAAACTGTTTTTT.

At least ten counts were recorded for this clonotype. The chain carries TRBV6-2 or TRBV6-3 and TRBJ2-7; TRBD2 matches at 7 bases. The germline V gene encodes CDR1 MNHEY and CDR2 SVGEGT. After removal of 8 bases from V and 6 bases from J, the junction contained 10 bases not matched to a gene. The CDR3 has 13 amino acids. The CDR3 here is CASSLLGGSEQYF. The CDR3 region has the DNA TGTGCCAGCTCACTCTTGGGCGGGAGCGAGCAGTACTTC.

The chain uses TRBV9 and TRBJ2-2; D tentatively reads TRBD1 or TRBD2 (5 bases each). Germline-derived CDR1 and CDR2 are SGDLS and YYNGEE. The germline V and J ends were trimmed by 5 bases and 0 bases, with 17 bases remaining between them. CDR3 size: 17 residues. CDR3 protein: CASRLLGRPSNTGELFF. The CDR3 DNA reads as TGTGCCAGCAGGTTACTGGGACGGCCTTCGAACACCGGGGAGCTGTTTTTT.

CDR3 region: CASSHSGSYEQYF. The CDR3 DNA reads TGTGCCAGCAGCCATTCAGGGTCCTACGAGCAGTACTTC. The chain carries TRBV7-9 and TRBJ2-7; the D gene is possibly TRBD1 (5 bases). V shed 5 bases and J shed 1 base, with 9 bases lying between them. The CDR3 has 13 amino acids. Germline V gene data show CDR1 as SEHNR and CDR2 as FQNEAQ (reference sequence). The variable domain in full, with the rest retrieved from reference TRBV7-9 and TRBJ2-7, is DTGVSQNPRHKITKRGQNVTFRCDPISEHNRLYWYRQTLGQGPEFLTYFQNEAQLEKSRLLSDRFSAERPKGSFSTLEIQRTEQGDSAMYLCASSHSGSYEQYFGPGTRLTVT.

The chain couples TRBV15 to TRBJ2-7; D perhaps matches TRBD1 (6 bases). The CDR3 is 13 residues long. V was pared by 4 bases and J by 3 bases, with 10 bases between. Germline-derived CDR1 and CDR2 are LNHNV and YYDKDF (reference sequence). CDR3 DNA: TGTGCCACCAGCACGGACAGCGGCTACGAGCAGTACTTC. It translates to CATSTDSGYEQYF.

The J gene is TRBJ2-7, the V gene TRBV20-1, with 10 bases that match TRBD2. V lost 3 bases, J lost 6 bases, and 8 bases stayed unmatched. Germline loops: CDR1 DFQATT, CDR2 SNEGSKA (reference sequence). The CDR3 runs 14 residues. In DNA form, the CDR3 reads TGCAGTGCTAGTTTCGCTAGCGGGGGCCCCGAGCAGTACTTC. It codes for CSASFASGGPEQYF.

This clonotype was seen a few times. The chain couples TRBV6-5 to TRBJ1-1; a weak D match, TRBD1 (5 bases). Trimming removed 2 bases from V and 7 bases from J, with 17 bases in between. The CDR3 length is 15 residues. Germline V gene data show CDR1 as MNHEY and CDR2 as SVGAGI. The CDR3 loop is CASSYQGDVGREAFF. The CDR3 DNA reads TGTGCCAGCAGTTACCAAGGGGACGTTGGTCGTGAAGCTTTCTTT.

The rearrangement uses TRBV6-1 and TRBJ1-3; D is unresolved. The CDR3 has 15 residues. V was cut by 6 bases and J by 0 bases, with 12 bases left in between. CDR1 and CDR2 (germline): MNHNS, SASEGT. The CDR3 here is CASRVGPISGNTIYF. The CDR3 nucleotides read TGTGCCAGCAGAGTTGGACCGATCTCTGGAAACACCATATATTTT.

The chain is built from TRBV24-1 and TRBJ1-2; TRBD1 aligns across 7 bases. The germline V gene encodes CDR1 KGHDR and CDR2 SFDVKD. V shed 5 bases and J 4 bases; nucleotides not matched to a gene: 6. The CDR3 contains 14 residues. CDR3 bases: TGTGCCACCAGTGGTGACAGGGATGGCTATGGCTACACCTTC. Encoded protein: CATSGDRDGYGYTF.

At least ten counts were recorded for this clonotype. DNA of the CDR3: TGTGCCAGCATAGGGGGGGGGCGCGGGTCACCCCTCCACTTT. Translated: CASIGGGRGSPLHF. The V gene is TRBV25-1, the J gene TRBJ1-6; D perhaps matches TRBD1 (6 bases). Germline CDR1 reads MGHDK; CDR2 reads SYGVNS. Trimming shortened V by 7 bases and J by 10 bases, and 17 bases separated the two germline ends. CDR3 length: 14 amino acids. The full variable domain, in which reference TRBV25-1 and TRBJ1-6 provide the parts outside the CDR3, is EADIYQTPRYLVIGTGKKITLECSQTMGHDKMYWYQQDPGMELHLIHYSYGVNSTEKGDLSSESTVSRIRTEHFPLTLESARPSHTSQYLCASIGGGRGSPLHFGNGTRLTVT.

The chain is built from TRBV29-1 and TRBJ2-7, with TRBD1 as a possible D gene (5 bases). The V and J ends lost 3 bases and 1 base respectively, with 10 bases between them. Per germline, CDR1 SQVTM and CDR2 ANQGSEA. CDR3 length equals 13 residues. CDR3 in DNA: TGCAGCGTTGACGGAGCAGGGTCCTACGAGCAGTACTTC. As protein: CSVDGAGSYEQYF.

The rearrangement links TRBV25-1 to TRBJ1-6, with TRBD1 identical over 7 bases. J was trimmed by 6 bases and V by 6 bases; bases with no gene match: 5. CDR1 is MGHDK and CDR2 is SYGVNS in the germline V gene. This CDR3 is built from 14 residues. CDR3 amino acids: CASSWTGANSPLHF. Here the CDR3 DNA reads TGTGCCAGCAGCTGGACAGGAGCTAATTCACCCCTCCACTTT.

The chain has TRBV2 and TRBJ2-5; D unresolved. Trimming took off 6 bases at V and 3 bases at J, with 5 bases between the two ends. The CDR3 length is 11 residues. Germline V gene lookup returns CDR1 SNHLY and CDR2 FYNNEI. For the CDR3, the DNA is TGTGCCAGCAGGGGCGAAGAGACCCAGTACTTC. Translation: CASRGEETQYF.

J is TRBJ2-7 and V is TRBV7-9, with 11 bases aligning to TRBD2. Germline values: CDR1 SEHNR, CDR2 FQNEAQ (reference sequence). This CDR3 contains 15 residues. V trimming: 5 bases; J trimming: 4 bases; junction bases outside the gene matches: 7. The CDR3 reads CASSPRASGRYEQYF. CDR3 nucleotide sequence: TGTGCCAGCAGCCCGCGGGCTAGCGGGAGGTACGAGCAGTACTTC.

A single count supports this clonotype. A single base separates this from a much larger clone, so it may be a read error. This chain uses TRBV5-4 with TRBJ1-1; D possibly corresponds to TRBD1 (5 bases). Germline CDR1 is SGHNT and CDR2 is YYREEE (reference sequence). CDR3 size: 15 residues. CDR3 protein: CASSLGGTENAEAFF. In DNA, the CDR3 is TGTGCCAGCAGCTTGGGAGGGACGGAGAACGCTGAAGCTTTCTTT. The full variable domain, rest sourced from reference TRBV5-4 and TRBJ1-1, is ETGVTQSPTHLIKTRGQQVTLRCSSQSGHNTVSWYQQALGQGPQFIFQYYREEENGRGNFPPRFSGLQFPNYSSELNVNALELDDSALYLCASSLGGTENAEAFFGQGTRLTVV.

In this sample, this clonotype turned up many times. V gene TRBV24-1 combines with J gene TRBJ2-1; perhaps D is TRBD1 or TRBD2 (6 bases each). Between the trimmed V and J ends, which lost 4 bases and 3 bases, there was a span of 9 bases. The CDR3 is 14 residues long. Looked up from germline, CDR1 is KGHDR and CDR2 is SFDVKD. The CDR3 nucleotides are TGTGCCACCAGTGAGGGGGGCTTCTACAATGAGCAGTTCTTC. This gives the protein CATSEGGFYNEQFF.

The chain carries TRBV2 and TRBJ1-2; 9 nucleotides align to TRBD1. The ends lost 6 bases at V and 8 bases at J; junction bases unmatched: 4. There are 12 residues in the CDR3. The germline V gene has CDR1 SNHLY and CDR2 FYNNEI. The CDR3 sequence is CASRGTGNGYTF. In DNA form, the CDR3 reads TGTGCCAGCAGGGGGACAGGGAACGGCTACACCTTC. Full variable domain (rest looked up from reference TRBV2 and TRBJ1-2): EPEVTQTPSHQVTQMGQEVILRCVPISNHLYFYWYRQILGQKVEFLVSFYNNEISEKSEIFDDQFSVERPDGSNFTLKIRSTKLEDSAMYFCASRGTGNGYTFGSGTRLTVV.